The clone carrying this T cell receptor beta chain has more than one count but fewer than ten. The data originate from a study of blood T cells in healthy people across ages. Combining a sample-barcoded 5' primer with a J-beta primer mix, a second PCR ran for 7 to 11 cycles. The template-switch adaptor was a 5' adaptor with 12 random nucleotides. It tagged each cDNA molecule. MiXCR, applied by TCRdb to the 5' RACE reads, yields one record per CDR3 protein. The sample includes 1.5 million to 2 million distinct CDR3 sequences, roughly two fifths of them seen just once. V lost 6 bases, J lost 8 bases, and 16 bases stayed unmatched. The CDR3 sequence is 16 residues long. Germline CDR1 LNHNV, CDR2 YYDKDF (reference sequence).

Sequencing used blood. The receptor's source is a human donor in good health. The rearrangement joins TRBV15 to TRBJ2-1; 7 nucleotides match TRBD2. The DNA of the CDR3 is TGTGCCACCAGACCCCGGACTAGTGTAGGGTTTGATGAGCAGTTCTTC. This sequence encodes CATRPRTSVGFDEQFF.